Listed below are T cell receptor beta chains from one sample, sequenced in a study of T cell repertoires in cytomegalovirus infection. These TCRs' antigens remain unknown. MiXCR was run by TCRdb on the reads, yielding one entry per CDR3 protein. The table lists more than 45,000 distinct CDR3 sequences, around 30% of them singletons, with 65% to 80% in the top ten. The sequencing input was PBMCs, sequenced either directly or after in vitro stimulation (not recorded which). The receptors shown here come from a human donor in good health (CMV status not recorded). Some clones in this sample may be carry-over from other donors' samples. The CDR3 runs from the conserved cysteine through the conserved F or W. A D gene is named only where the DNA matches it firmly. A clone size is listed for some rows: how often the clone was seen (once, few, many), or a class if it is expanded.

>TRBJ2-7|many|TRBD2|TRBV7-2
CASSLLAGVLSSEQYF
TGTGCCAGCAGCTTATTGGCGGGAGTCTTGTCTTCCGAGCAGTACTTC
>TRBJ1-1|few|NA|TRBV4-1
CASSVSDSQFTEAFF
TGTGCCAGCAGCGTATCGGACAGCCAATTCACTGAAGCTTTCTTT
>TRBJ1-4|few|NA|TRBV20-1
CSARAGGSDEKLFF
TGCAGTGCTAGGGCGGGGGGAAGTGATGAAAAACTGTTTTTT
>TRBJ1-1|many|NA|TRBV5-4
CASSFGAMNTEAFF
TGTGCCAGCAGCTTTGGCGCTATGAACACTGAAGCTTTCTTT
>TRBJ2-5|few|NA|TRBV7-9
CASSFGQTGGGKETQYF
TGTGCCAGCAGCTTTGGCCAAACTGGGGGAGGTAAAGAGACCCAGTACTTC
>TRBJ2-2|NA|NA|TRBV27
CASSSTYTGELFF
TGTGCCAGCAGTTCGACTTACACCGGGGAGCTGTTTTTT
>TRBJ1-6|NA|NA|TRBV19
CASSISDSPLHF
TGTGCCAGTAGTATCTCGGATTCACCCCTCCACTTT
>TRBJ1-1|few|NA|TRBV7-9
CASSFSLYSEAFF
TGTGCCAGCAGCTTTTCCCTATATAGTGAAGCTTTCTTT
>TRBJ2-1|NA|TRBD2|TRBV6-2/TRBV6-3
CASSFRLAGVGRRYNEQFF
TGTGCCAGCAGTTTCAGACTAGCGGGAGTAGGTCGCCGCTACAATGAGCAGTTCTTC
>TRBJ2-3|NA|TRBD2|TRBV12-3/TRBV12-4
CASSPGLGSTDTQYF
TGTGCCAGCAGTCCAGGACTAGGGAGCACAGATACGCAGTATTTT
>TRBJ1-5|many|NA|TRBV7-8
CASSWDTVYSNQPQHF
TGTGCCAGCAGCTGGGACACCGTGTATAGCAATCAGCCCCAGCATTTT
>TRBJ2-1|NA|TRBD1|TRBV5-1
CASVSGGYEQFF
TGCGCCAGCGTCTCAGGGGGCTATGAGCAGTTCTTC
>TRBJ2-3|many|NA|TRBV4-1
CASSPLNRATSDTQYF
TGCGCCAGCAGCCCCCTCAACAGGGCGACTTCAGATACGCAGTATTTT
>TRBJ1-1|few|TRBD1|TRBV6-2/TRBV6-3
CASSLMRQGSRYTEAFF
TGTGCCAGCAGTCTCATGAGACAGGGATCAAGGTACACTGAAGCTTTCTTT
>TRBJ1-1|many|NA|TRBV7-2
CASSSRGTGTEAFF
TGTGCCAGCAGCTCGCGAGGGACGGGGACTGAAGCTTTCTTT
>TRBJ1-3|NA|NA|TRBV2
CASSEWSVSGNTIYF
TGTGCCAGCAGTGAATGGTCTGTCTCTGGAAACACCATATATTTT
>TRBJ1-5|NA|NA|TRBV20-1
CSARDPRGRPQHF
TGCAGTGCTAGAGATCCCAGGGGCAGGCCCCAGCATTTT
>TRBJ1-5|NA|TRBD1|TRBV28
CASSLGIDRESQPQHF
TGTGCCAGCAGTTTAGGAATTGACAGGGAGAGCCAGCCCCAGCATTTT
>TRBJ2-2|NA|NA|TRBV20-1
CSASGTDNTGELFF
TGCAGTGCTTCCGGGACGGACAACACCGGGGAGCTGTTTTTT
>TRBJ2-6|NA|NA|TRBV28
CATSGLTISGANVLTF
TGTGCCACTTCGGGACTTACTATCTCTGGGGCCAACGTCCTGACTTTC
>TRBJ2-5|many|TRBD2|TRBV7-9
CASRRARGTSGPQTQETQYF
TGTGCCAGCAGACGAGCCAGGGGGACTAGCGGGCCTCAAACCCAAGAGACCCAGTACTTC
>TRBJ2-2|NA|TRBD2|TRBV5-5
CASSRGLHTNTGELFF
TGTGCCAGCAGCCGGGGACTACACACGAACACCGGGGAGCTGTTTTTT